Following are 29 T cell receptor beta chains from one sample sequenced in a study of T cells after yellow fever vaccination. A single record per CDR3 protein comes from TCRdb applying MiXCR to the 5' RACE reads. The table lists 240,000 or so distinct CDR3 sequences, 6.9% of them singletons. This sample comprised CD4+ T cells sorted from PBMCs, obtained 15 days after the yellow fever booster vaccination. These receptor sequences come from a man between 25 and 39 years old who received the YFV17D yellow fever vaccine.

This clonotype was observed at least ten times. The V gene is TRBV20-1, the J gene TRBJ1-1; D ambiguous. Looked up from germline, CDR1 is DFQATT and CDR2 is SNEGSKA (reference sequence). The V and J ends lost 5 bases and 1 base respectively, with 14 bases between them. There are 14 residues in the CDR3. The CDR3 reads CSAPRYTANTEAFF. In nucleotides, the CDR3 is TGCAGTGCTCCCCGGTATACCGCGAACACTGAAGCTTTCTTT.

This clonotype was counted at least ten times. This chain uses TRBV29-1 with TRBJ2-3; D remains unclear. V gave up 5 bases and J gave up 6 bases, with 15 bases separating them. The CDR3 spans 13 residues. The germline CDR1 and CDR2 sequences are SQVTM and ANQGSEA. The CDR3 reads CSVTRSTADTQYF. Written as DNA, the CDR3 is TGCAGCGTTACGCGGAGCACCGCGGATACGCAGTATTTT.

This clonotype was detected a few times. This chain uses TRBV12-3 or TRBV12-4 with TRBJ2-2; D gene uncertain. Trimming removed 7 bases from V and 6 bases from J, with 15 bases in between. The CDR3 totals 14 residues. CDR3 DNA: TGTGCCAGCAATATCAGGTCTAAGGCCGGGGAGCTGTTTTTT. Its protein is CASNIRSKAGELFF.

This clonotype has at least ten counts. This chain connects TRBV4-3 to TRBJ2-5; the D is unclear. The CDR3 spans 16 residues. V was clipped by 0 bases and J by 5 bases, with 16 bases between them. Per germline, CDR1 LGHNA and CDR2 YSLEER. CDR3 nucleotide sequence: TGCGCCAGCAGCCAAGATCGGTTGCCGTCCGGGGAGACCCAGTACTTC. Translated: CASSQDRLPSGETQYF.

This clonotype was recorded a few times. V is TRBV2 and J is TRBJ2-1, with no clear D. The CDR3 contains 16 residues. The germline V gene encodes CDR1 SNHLY and CDR2 FYNNEI. The germline V and J ends were trimmed by 1 base and 3 bases, with 13 bases remaining between them. CDR3 DNA sequence: TGTGCCAGCAGTGAAGTGGACCCAAAAGACTACAATGAGCAGTTCTTC. Amino acid sequence: CASSEVDPKDYNEQFF.

At least ten counts were recorded for this clonotype. The chain has TRBV4-3 and TRBJ2-3; D remains ambiguous. V was cut by 1 base and J by 4 bases, with 12 bases left in between. In germline, CDR1 is LGHNA, CDR2 YSLEER. The length of the CDR3 is 15 residues. CDR3 DNA sequence: TGCGCCAGCAGCCAAGGTGCCGGAGAAGCAGATACGCAGTATTTT. Its protein is CASSQGAGEADTQYF.

The chain links TRBV7-2 to TRBJ2-5; 9 bases agree with TRBD2. Trimming cost V 1 base and J 3 bases; bases outside gene matches: 6. Per germline, CDR1 SGHTA and CDR2 FQGNSA. This CDR3 comprises 16 residues. CDR3 in amino acids: CASSLGPSGVKETQYF. As DNA, the CDR3 is TGTGCCAGCAGCTTAGGACCTAGCGGGGTCAAAGAGACCCAGTACTTC.

This clonotype was detected ten times or more. The J gene is TRBJ1-4, the V gene TRBV12-3 or TRBV12-4; perhaps TRBD1 as D (6 bases). The CDR3 totals 14 residues. The V gene lost 5 bases and the J gene lost 10 bases, with 17 bases spanning the gap. The CDR3 sequence is CASSLGGGRGKLFF. The CDR3 DNA reads TGTGCCAGCAGTCTTGGGGGGGGGCGAGGAAAACTGTTTTTT.

This clonotype has ten or more counts. The chain has TRBV6-2 or TRBV6-3 and TRBJ1-5, with D tentatively TRBD1 (6 bases). The V gene's germline CDR1 is MNHEY and CDR2 SVGEGT. Trimming took off 3 bases at V and 2 bases at J, with 14 bases between the two ends. The CDR3 runs 16 residues. CDR3 residues: CASSYWGQSGNQPQHF. Here the CDR3 DNA reads TGTGCCAGCAGTTATTGGGGGCAGTCCGGCAATCAGCCCCAGCATTTT.

This clonotype showed up just a few times. The chain links TRBV12-3 or TRBV12-4 to TRBJ2-3; 7 bases match TRBD1. There are 15 residues in the CDR3. Unmatched junction bases numbered 2, after V lost 1 base and J lost 1 base. The chain's CDR3 is CASSLGDSRTDTQYF. In DNA form, the CDR3 reads TGTGCCAGCAGTTTAGGGGACAGCCGCACAGATACGCAGTATTTT.

This chain joins TRBV20-1 and TRBJ2-7; 9 nucleotides match TRBD1. CDR1 is DFQATT and CDR2 is SNEGSKA in the germline V gene (reference sequence). The CDR3 sequence is 14 residues long. The J segment lost 2 bases and the V segment lost 3 bases, leaving 5 bases of the junction unmatched. CDR3 sequence (DNA): TGCAGTGCTAGGTCGAGGACAGGGGCCTACGAGCAGTACTTC. This codes for CSARSRTGAYEQYF.

V and J are TRBV7-2 and TRBJ2-1, with 7 bases fitting TRBD2. The CDR3 length is 13 residues. With V trimmed by 9 bases and J by 9 bases, 11 bases remained unmatched. Germline V lookup: CDR1 SGHTA, CDR2 FQGNSA. CDR3 coding DNA: TGTGCCAGTACCTCCGGGACTACGAGTGAGCAGTTCTTC. Protein sequence: CASTSGTTSEQFF.

This clonotype was observed many times. This chain joins TRBV6-5 and TRBJ2-3, with a tentative D call TRBD2 (6 bases). From germline, CDR1 is MNHEY and CDR2 SVGAGI. Trimming took 3 bases from V and 1 from J, leaving 14 bases between them. The CDR3 covers 16 residues. In nucleotides, the CDR3 is TGTGCCAGCAGTTATGGGGGGAAAGCGGGCACAGATACGCAGTATTTT. Protein product: CASSYGGKAGTDTQYF.

This chain's CDR3 is CASSYSDRANTEAFF. The CDR3 DNA reads as TGTGCCAGCAGTTACTCGGATCGGGCGAACACTGAAGCTTTCTTT. The chain combines TRBV6-5 with TRBJ1-1; D unclear. Per germline, CDR1 MNHEY and CDR2 SVGAGI. V lost 0 bases and J lost 1, with 9 bases in between. This CDR3 spans 15 amino acids.

This clonotype was observed a handful of times. J is TRBJ2-1 and V is TRBV5-1; the D gene is possibly TRBD2 (6 bases). The CDR3 contains 16 residues. Germline loops: CDR1 SGHRS, CDR2 YFSETQ. Trimming removed 6 bases from V and 2 bases from J, with 18 bases in between. The CDR3 sequence is CASTPIGGSPYNEQFF. For the CDR3, the DNA is TGCGCCAGCACTCCCATTGGGGGGAGCCCCTACAATGAGCAGTTCTTC.

This clonotype was seen at least ten times. The chain recombines TRBV28 with TRBJ2-7; 11 nucleotides agree with TRBD2. The ends lost 4 bases at V and 4 bases at J; junction bases unmatched: 9. Germline CDR1 and CDR2: MDHEN and SYDVKM. The CDR3 is made up of 16 amino acids. CDR3: CASSSPSGRSFYEQYF. DNA for the CDR3: TGTGCCAGCAGTTCTCCTAGCGGGAGGTCCTTTTACGAGCAGTACTTC.

The V and J genes are TRBV12-3 or TRBV12-4 and TRBJ2-5, with TRBD1 as a possible D gene (6 bases). CDR3 size: 13 residues. V lost 5 bases and J lost 7, with 14 bases in between. The CDR3 DNA reads as TGTGCCAGCAGTAGGACAGTAGACGGGACCCAGTACTTC. It is translated as CASSRTVDGTQYF.

J is TRBJ1-1 and V is TRBV7-8, with D possibly matching TRBD1 (5 bases). The V gene lost 10 bases and the J gene lost 3 bases, with 21 bases spanning the gap. The CDR3 is made up of 15 amino acids. CDR1 and CDR2 from the germline V gene are SGHVS and FQNEAQ. The CDR3 loop is CATSPGRVEDTEAFF. CDR3 sequence (DNA): TGTGCCACCTCCCCAGGGAGGGTAGAGGACACTGAAGCTTTCTTT.

The rearrangement uses TRBV12-3 or TRBV12-4 and TRBJ2-7; perhaps TRBD1 as D (7 bases). V shed 3 bases and J shed 9 bases, with 15 bases lying between them. The CDR3 totals 13 residues. DNA for the CDR3: TGTGCCAGCAGTTTTTTGGAGGGGGCTTGGCAGTACTTC. Its translation is CASSFLEGAWQYF.

This clonotype was picked up a small number of times. The CDR3 loop reads CATSVSGGPYEQYF. CDR3 nucleotides: TGTGCCACCAGCGTCTCGGGAGGGCCCTACGAGCAGTACTTC. This chain joins TRBV15 and TRBJ2-7, with 8 bases identical to TRBD2. CDR1 LNHNV and CDR2 YYDKDF come from the germline V gene (reference sequence). This CDR3 contains 14 residues. The V and J ends lost 5 bases and 2 bases, in that order; junction bases with no gene match: 5.

This clonotype was seen many times. The chain carries TRBV10-3 and TRBJ1-4; weak D call: TRBD1 (5 bases). V was trimmed by 3 bases and J by 12 bases, leaving 14 bases between them. CDR1 is ENHRY and CDR2 is SYGVKD in the germline V gene. The length of the CDR3 is 13 residues. The CDR3 spells CAISEGRQSELFF. For the CDR3, the DNA is TGTGCCATCAGTGAAGGGAGACAGTCCGAACTGTTTTTT.

This clonotype has only a few counts. The J gene is TRBJ2-7, the V gene TRBV5-5; 7 nucleotides align to TRBD2. Germline values: CDR1 SGHKS, CDR2 YYEKEE (reference sequence). The CDR3 has 15 residues. After removal of 4 bases from V and 2 bases from J, the junction contained 9 bases not matched to a gene. Here the CDR3 DNA reads TGTGCCAGCAGCACTGCTCTAGCGGAGGCCTACGAGCAGTACTTC. This codes for CASSTALAEAYEQYF. The full variable domain, with the rest looked up from reference TRBV5-5 and TRBJ2-7, is DAGVTQSPTHLIKTRGQQVTLRCSPISGHKSVSWYQQVLGQGPQFIFQYYEKEERGRGNFPDRFSARQFPNYSSELNVNALLLGDSALYLCASSTALAEAYEQYFGPGTRLTVT.

This clonotype was seen ten or more times. The gene calls are TRBV5-1 and TRBJ2-7, with TRBD2 matching over 8 bases. Per the germline V gene, CDR1 is SGHRS and CDR2 is YFSETQ. With 4 bases clipped from V and 6 bases from J, the junction kept 12 bases outside the gene matches. This CDR3 has 15 amino acids. CDR3 residues: CASSLGLERASEQYF. The CDR3 DNA reads TGCGCCAGCAGCCTGGGACTAGAACGGGCCTCCGAGCAGTACTTC.

This clonotype showed up many times. The J gene is TRBJ2-7, the V gene TRBV21-1; no DNA check was done on the table's D call, TRBD2. TRBV21-1 is assigned pseudogene status. This CDR3 has 14 amino acids. The CDR3 here is CASPGREGKNEQYF. CDR3 sequence (DNA): TGTGCCAGCCCCGGTCGGGAGGGGAAAAACGAGCAGTACTTC.

This clonotype was counted many times. This chain joins TRBV7-2 and TRBJ1-2; TRBD1 agrees at 8 bases. This CDR3 has 13 amino acids. V trimming: 9 bases; J trimming: 4 bases; junction bases outside the gene matches: 7. Germline loops: CDR1 SGHTA, CDR2 FQGNSA. CDR3 loop: CASSTGARYGYTF. CDR3 coding DNA: TGTGCCAGTTCGACAGGGGCCCGCTATGGCTACACCTTC.

This clonotype occurred many times. V gene TRBV20-1 combines with J gene TRBJ2-4; D is uncertain. The CDR3 consists of 14 residues. The ends were cut back, 6 bases at V and 7 bases at J, with 19 bases in the middle. Germline CDR1 reads DFQATT; CDR2 reads SNEGSKA (reference sequence). Here the CDR3 DNA reads TGCAGTGCCCGACAATTAGTAGTCGCGAACATTCAGTACTTC. This gives the protein CSARQLVVANIQYF.

Of note for this clonotype: A read error may explain this, as a much larger clone is one base away. The rearrangement links TRBV29-1 to TRBJ2-7, with D unresolved. Germline-derived CDR1 and CDR2 are SQVTM and ANQGSEA. CDR3 size: 12 residues. The V end was cut by 3 bases, the J end by 0 bases, with 6 bases between. CDR3 nucleotide sequence: TGCAGCGTTGACAGTTCCTCCTACGAGCAGTACTTC. Translation: CSVDSSSYEQYF.

Turning to this clonotype: This may be a read error: a much more frequent sequence differs by one nucleotide. The CDR3 region is CAISSGLAGSHEQYF. The CDR3 region has the DNA TGTGCCATCAGTTCCGGACTAGCGGGAAGCCACGAGCAGTACTTC. The rearrangement joins TRBV28 to TRBJ2-7, with 12 positions matching TRBD2. Germline loops: CDR1 MDHEN, CDR2 SYDVKM. This CDR3 contains 15 residues.

This clonotype has just a few counts. CDR3: CASSRTGVRFIEQFF. The CDR3 nucleotides read TGTGCCAGCAGCCGGACAGGGGTCAGGTTTATTGAGCAGTTCTTC. The chain links TRBV7-8 to TRBJ2-1; 9 nucleotides agree with TRBD1. Trimming took 5 bases from V and 9 from J; bases not matched to a gene: 11. Germline lookup yields CDR1 SGHVS and CDR2 FQNEAQ. The CDR3 runs to 15 residues.